This T cell receptor (beta chain) emerged from a study of T cells in Graves' hyperthyroidism and ophthalmopathy. TCR beta CDR3 region amplification was performed from RNA transcripts. The HTBI primer set drove a first-round RT-PCR of the TCR CDR3. Each CDR3 protein is one row after TCRdb ran MiXCR on the multiplex PCR reads. Among around 350,000 distinct CDR3 sequences listed, 13% to 15% were seen once. In germline, CDR1 is MNHNY, CDR2 SVGAGI (reference sequence). The CDR3 consists of 14 residues. V was cut by 1 base and J by 6 bases, with 13 bases left in between. This receptor was identified in a woman in her sixties with Graves' ophthalmopathy. The V gene is TRBV6-6, the J gene TRBJ2-7; D may be TRBD2 (6 bases). Sample: blood. The CDR3 here is CASSYFRQGGEQYF. DNA of the CDR3: TGTGCCAGCAGTTACTTCCGGCAGGGAGGCGAGCAGTACTTC.